Presented here are 20 T cell receptor beta chains from one specimen sequenced in a study of blood T cell repertoires in COVID-19. The protocol was immunoSEQ multiplex PCR, while the TCRdb copy is restricted to in-frame clones and leaves out a portion. Seen here are some 89,000 clones, 89% observed once, and the top ten hold roughly 2%. The sample taken for sequencing was peripheral blood. The receptor set was obtained from a man aged 45-65 years with acute or convalescent COVID-19.

This clone was found once. This rearrangement joins TRBV19 to TRBJ1-2, with TRBD1 identical over 7 bases. Germline CDR1 and CDR2: LNHDA and SQIVND (reference sequence). V trimming: 7 bases; J trimming: 4 bases; junction bases outside the gene matches: 6. The CDR3 is 13 residues long. The DNA of the CDR3 is TGTGCCAGTACCCCGGGACAGATCTATGGCTACACCTTC. Translation gives CASTPGQIYGYTF.

The chain uses TRBV6-2 or TRBV6-3 and TRBJ2-7; 9 bases align to TRBD1. Germline CDR1 MNHEY, CDR2 SVGEGT. Trimming at V came to 6 bases and at J to 6 bases, leaving 6 bases not matched to a gene. This CDR3 is 13 amino acids long. DNA of the CDR3: TGTGCCAGCAGCCGAACGACAGGGGGCGAGCAGTACGTC. Its protein is CASSRTTGGEQYV.

This rearrangement joins TRBV24-1 to TRBJ2-7; TRBD2 agrees at 8 bases. The CDR3 is 14 amino acids. V gave up 4 bases and J gave up 3 bases; unmatched junction bases: 4. CDR1 KGHDR and CDR2 SFDVKD come from the germline V gene. The CDR3 here is CATSDSGTSYEQYF. As DNA, the CDR3 is TGTGCCACCAGTGACTCCGGGACTAGCTACGAGCAGTACTTC.

This clone was detected once. This chain links TRBV2 with TRBJ2-2, with a possible D match to TRBD2 (6 bases). Germline V CDR1 and CDR2: SNHLY, FYNNEI. The CDR3 spans 14 residues. Between the trimmed V and J ends, which lost 6 bases and 3 bases, there was a span of 11 bases. The CDR3 DNA reads TGTGCCAGCAGCTCGGGACTCTACACCGGGGAGCTGTTTTTT. It translates to CASSSGLYTGELFF.

The rearrangement links TRBV28 to TRBJ2-5, with 10 bases lining up with TRBD2. Germline CDR1 reads MDHEN; CDR2 reads SYDVKM. V shed 1 base and J 6 bases; nucleotides not matched to a gene: 8. The CDR3 spans 16 residues. The CDR3, as DNA: TGTGCCAGCAGTTTATTTTCTAGCGGGAGAGGGAAGACCCAGTACTTC. Translation gives CASSLFSSGRGKTQYF.

The chain carries TRBV12-3 or TRBV12-4 and TRBJ2-3; a weak D match, TRBD1 (6 bases). There are 13 residues in the CDR3. Trimming removed 6 bases at V and 6 bases at J, with 13 bases between. In DNA, the CDR3 is TGTGCCAGCAGGATACAGGGTTCGGATACGCAGTATTTT. The encoded protein is CASRIQGSDTQYF.

The rearrangement uses TRBV7-9 and TRBJ1-4; 9 nucleotides match TRBD1. J lost 8 bases, V lost 8 bases, and 9 bases had no gene match. Looked up from germline, CDR1 is SEHNR and CDR2 is FQNEAQ (reference sequence). CDR3 length: 14 residues. CDR3 nucleotide sequence: TGTGCCAGCGGACCGGGACAGGGAAGGGAAAAACTGTTTTTT. Amino acid sequence: CASGPGQGREKLFF.

In this sample, this clone turned up a few times. The chain joins TRBV3-1 (or the pseudogene TRBV3-2) to TRBJ1-1; no definite D call. The CDR3 consists of 13 residues. With 2 bases removed from V and 1 base from J, the gap between germline ends came to 5 bases. Germline V gene data show CDR1 as LGHDT and CDR2 as YNNKEL (reference sequence). CDR3 residues: CASSQNRNTEAFF. Written as DNA, the CDR3 is TGTGCCAGCAGCCAAAACAGGAACACTGAAGCTTTCTTT.

The gene calls are TRBV25-1 and TRBJ2-7, with 9 bases fitting TRBD2. With V trimmed by 1 base and J by 3 bases, 4 bases remained unmatched. The CDR3 has 15 residues. Per germline, CDR1 MGHDK and CDR2 SYGVNS. In DNA, the CDR3 is TGTGCCAGCAGTGAATCGGGGCGGGAGGGCTACGAGCAGTACTTC. The encoded protein is CASSESGREGYEQYF.

The DNA of the CDR3 is TGTGCCAGCAGCCCTTCCGGGACAGGGTTCTACGAGCAGTACTTC. Its translation: CASSPSGTGFYEQYF. This chain links TRBV7-6 with TRBJ2-7, with 9 positions matching TRBD1. Trimming at V came to 5 bases and at J to 3 bases, leaving 8 bases not matched to a gene. The CDR3 has 15 amino acids. Germline V gene data show CDR1 as SGHVS and CDR2 as FNYEAQ. Variable domain in full (rest from reference TRBV7-6 and TRBJ2-7): GAGVSQSPRYKVTKRGQDVALRCDPISGHVSLYWYRQALGQGPEFLTYFNYEAQQDKSGLPNDRFSAERPEGSISTLTIQRTEQRDSAMYRCASSPSGTGFYEQYFGPGTRLTVT.

The chain joins TRBV18 to TRBJ1-6; D is perhaps TRBD1 (5 bases). V lost 5 bases to trimming and J lost 7 bases, with 12 bases between them. The CDR3 runs to 14 residues. From germline, CDR1 is KGHSH and CDR2 LQKENI. The CDR3 loop is CASSRDFSNSPLHF. In DNA, the CDR3 is TGTGCCAGCTCAAGGGACTTTTCCAATTCACCCCTCCACTTT.

V gene TRBV24-1 combines with J gene TRBJ2-2, with 8 bases matching TRBD2. Germline lookup yields CDR1 KGHDR and CDR2 SFDVKD. The CDR3 sequence is 15 residues long. With 4 bases clipped from V and 3 bases from J, the junction kept 3 bases outside the gene matches. CDR3 DNA: TGTGCCACCAGTGAAAGCGGGAGATACACCGGGGAGCTGTTTTTT. Translating gives CATSESGRYTGELFF.

V is TRBV24-1 and J is TRBJ2-3; a weak D match, TRBD1 (6 bases). This CDR3 comprises 16 residues. Trimming took off 3 bases at V and 0 bases at J, with 12 bases between the two ends. CDR1 and CDR2 from the germline V gene are KGHDR and SFDVKD. The CDR3 bases are TGTGCCACCAGTGATGTGACAGGAGCCAGCACAGATACGCAGTATTTT. It yields the protein CATSDVTGASTDTQYF.

The chain combines TRBV15 with TRBJ2-7; D may be TRBD1 (6 bases). The CDR3 contains 12 residues. Germline loops: CDR1 LNHNV, CDR2 YYDKDF (reference sequence). V was clipped by 7 bases and J by 4 bases, with 11 bases between them. CDR3 DNA sequence: TGTGCCACCAATCGGGGACAATACGAGCAGTACTTC. Amino acids: CATNRGQYEQYF.

The chain employs TRBV7-9 and TRBJ1-1, with a possible D match to TRBD1 (6 bases). Germline loops: CDR1 SEHNR, CDR2 FQNEAQ (reference sequence). This CDR3 has 15 residues. V was cut by 5 bases and J by 0 bases, with 13 bases left in between. The CDR3 region is CASSLRQVMNTEAFF. CDR3 bases: TGTGCCAGCAGCCTTCGACAGGTAATGAACACTGAAGCTTTCTTT. Full variable domain (remainder filled in from reference TRBV7-9 and TRBJ1-1): DTGVSQNPRHKITKRGQNVTFRCDPISEHNRLYWYRQTLGQGPEFLTYFQNEAQLEKSRLLSDRFSAERPKGSFSTLEIQRTEQGDSAMYLCASSLRQVMNTEAFFGQGTRLTVV.

The V and J genes are TRBV25-1 and TRBJ2-5; a weak D match, TRBD2 (5 bases). V gave up 2 bases and J gave up 5 bases, with 15 bases separating them. CDR1 and CDR2 (germline): MGHDK, SYGVNS. This CDR3 has 15 residues. The CDR3 coding sequence is TGTGCCAGCAGTGAAGACCGGCGAAGGGAGGAGACCCAGTACTTC. Amino acid sequence: CASSEDRRREETQYF. Drawing the rest from reference TRBV25-1 and TRBJ2-5, the complete variable domain is EADIYQTPRYLVIGTGKKITLECSQTMGHDKMYWYQQDPGMELHLIHYSYGVNSTEKGDLSSESTVSRIRTEHFPLTLESARPSHTSQYLCASSEDRRREETQYFGPGTRLLVL.

The rearrangement joins TRBV12-3 or TRBV12-4 to TRBJ1-1, with no clear D. CDR3 length: 13 amino acids. V dropped 1 base and J dropped 5 bases, with 8 bases sitting between them. The CDR3 DNA follows: TGTGCCAGCAGTTTAGGCGGTGGAACTGAAGCTTTCTTT. Its protein product is CASSLGGGTEAFF.

The CDR3 here is CASKVAQSYEQYF. For the CDR3, the DNA is TGTGCCAGCAAAGTGGCCCAGTCCTACGAGCAGTACTTC. The chain joins TRBV11-2 to TRBJ2-7; D uncertain. The CDR3 totals 13 residues. Trimming removed 7 bases from V and 1 base from J, with 11 bases in between. The germline V gene encodes CDR1 SGHAT and CDR2 FQNNGV.

The genes are TRBV7-8 and TRBJ1-5, with a tentative D call TRBD1 (5 bases). The V end was cut by 3 bases, the J end by 14 bases, with 17 bases between. Germline V gene lookup returns CDR1 SGHVS and CDR2 FQNEAQ. This CDR3 has 13 residues. Written as DNA, the CDR3 is TGTGCCAGCAGCTTGGCCTTTGGGGGGGATGAGCATTTT. This sequence encodes CASSLAFGGDEHF.

This chain connects TRBV13 to TRBJ2-5; 7 nucleotides match TRBD2. Germline-derived CDR1 and CDR2 are PRHDT and FYEKMQ (reference sequence). The CDR3 covers 16 residues. V lost 1 base, J lost 3 bases, and 8 bases stayed unmatched. CDR3 bases: TGTGCCAGCAGCTTAGCGGCGGGAGCCAGGGAAGAGACCCAGTACTTC. Translated, it gives CASSLAAGAREETQYF.